This is a list of T cell receptor beta chains from one sample in a study of cytomegalovirus exposure and HLA in healthy donors. Some clones are missing from TCRdb's copy, which holds only in-frame ones; the method was immunoSEQ multiplex PCR. This sample's clone table lists over 150,000 clones. Sample: PBMCs. The receptors derive from a boy between 10 and 17 years old in good health and CMV-seronegative. Both conserved end residues are part of each CDR3. Fields, in order: D gene, V gene, J gene, CDR3 DNA, CDR3 protein. A D gene is named only where the DNA matches it firmly.

d_gene: .; v_gene: TRBV7-6; j_gene: TRBJ1-3; CDR3nt: TGTGCCAGCAGGGAGGCGGTGGCAACTGGAAACACCATATATTTT; CDR3aa: CASREAVATGNTIYF
d_gene: .; v_gene: TRBV19; j_gene: TRBJ2-1; CDR3nt: TGTGCCAGTAGTATGTTTCCAAATGAGCAGTTCTTC; CDR3aa: CASSMFPNEQFF
d_gene: .; v_gene: TRBV29-1; j_gene: TRBJ1-2; CDR3nt: TGCAGCGTTGAGGGAACACAAGGGGTTGGCTACACCTTC; CDR3aa: CSVEGTQGVGYTF
d_gene: .; v_gene: TRBV28; j_gene: TRBJ1-2; CDR3nt: TGTGCCAGCAGCCTCGGGAGGCAAGGCTACACCTTC; CDR3aa: CASSLGRQGYTF
d_gene: .; v_gene: TRBV30; j_gene: TRBJ1-6; CDR3nt: TGTGCCTGGAGTTTGACAGGAGCATATTCACCCCTCCACTTT; CDR3aa: CAWSLTGAYSPLHF
d_gene: TRBD2; v_gene: TRBV7-6; j_gene: TRBJ2-1; CDR3nt: TGTGCCAGCCTCGGATTAAGCGGGGGCCTCAATGAGCAGTTCTTC; CDR3aa: CASLGLSGGLNEQFF
d_gene: .; v_gene: TRBV6-5; j_gene: TRBJ2-7; CDR3nt: TGTGCCAGCAGTTACTCGGGTCAATGGGGGGCCTACGAGCAGTACTTC; CDR3aa: CASSYSGQWGAYEQYF
d_gene: .; v_gene: TRBV4-1; j_gene: TRBJ2-3; CDR3nt: TGCGCCAGCAGCCGAGGGGGAGGGCCAAGCACAGATACGCAGTATTTT; CDR3aa: CASSRGGGPSTDTQYF
d_gene: TRBD2; v_gene: TRBV5-1; j_gene: TRBJ2-1; CDR3nt: TGCGCCAGCAGCTCCGGGGGGCTAGCGGGGGGGCGGTCTGAGCAGTTCTTC; CDR3aa: CASSSGGLAGGRSEQFF
d_gene: TRBD2; v_gene: TRBV5-1; j_gene: TRBJ2-1; CDR3nt: TGCGCCAGCAGCTCGCTAAGCGGGGGTATTGAGCAGTTCTTC; CDR3aa: CASSSLSGGIEQFF
d_gene: TRBD2; v_gene: TRBV6-5; j_gene: TRBJ2-1; CDR3nt: TGTGCCAGCAGTCTTAGCGGGGGGGCCTACAATGAGCAGTTCTTC; CDR3aa: CASSLSGGAYNEQFF
d_gene: .; v_gene: TRBV2; j_gene: TRBJ2-2; CDR3nt: TGTGCCAGCACCAGGAGGGGAGTGGGGAACACCGGGGAGCTGTTTTTT; CDR3aa: CASTRRGVGNTGELFF
d_gene: .; v_gene: TRBV7-3; j_gene: TRBJ2-3; CDR3nt: TGTGCCAGCAGCTTAATTGGTGGGCTGGCAGATACGCAGTATTTT; CDR3aa: CASSLIGGLADTQYF
d_gene: TRBD1; v_gene: TRBV30; j_gene: TRBJ1-1; CDR3nt: TGTGCCTGGAGTGACAGGGGTTACTACACTGAAGCTTTCTTT; CDR3aa: CAWSDRGYYTEAFF
d_gene: .; v_gene: TRBV6-1; j_gene: TRBJ1-1; CDR3nt: TGTGCCAGCAGTGAAAGACAGGAATGGAGAGCTTTCTTT; CDR3aa: CASSERQEWRAFF
d_gene: .; v_gene: TRBV4-1; j_gene: TRBJ2-7; CDR3nt: TGCGCCAGCAGCCCTCTACAGGGTTTAGATTACGAGCAGTACTTC; CDR3aa: CASSPLQGLDYEQYF
d_gene: .; v_gene: TRBV29-1; j_gene: TRBJ2-7; CDR3nt: TGCAGCGTTTCCCCGAGGGCCTACGAGCAGTACTTC; CDR3aa: CSVSPRAYEQYF
d_gene: .; v_gene: TRBV28; j_gene: TRBJ1-3; CDR3nt: TGTGCCAGCGATGCGAGGAACTCTGGAAACACCATATATTTT; CDR3aa: CASDARNSGNTIYF
d_gene: .; v_gene: TRBV11-2; j_gene: TRBJ2-1; CDR3nt: TGTGCCAGCACCTCTGCGAATGAGCAGTTCTTC; CDR3aa: CASTSANEQFF
d_gene: .; v_gene: TRBV30; j_gene: TRBJ1-5; CDR3nt: TGTGCCTGGAGCGCGGATAGCAATCAGCCCCAGCATTTT; CDR3aa: CAWSADSNQPQHF
d_gene: TRBD2; v_gene: TRBV19; j_gene: TRBJ2-5; CDR3nt: TGTGCCAGTAGCGGGGGGGCCTTAGAGACCCAGTACTTC; CDR3aa: CASSGGALETQYF
d_gene: .; v_gene: TRBV19; j_gene: TRBJ2-3; CDR3nt: TGTGCCAGTAGTTATGAAATAGCAACAGATACGCAGTATTTT; CDR3aa: CASSYEIATDTQYF
d_gene: TRBD1; v_gene: TRBV5-1; j_gene: TRBJ1-2; CDR3nt: TGCGCCAGCAGCCTCGGGACAGGCCTCTATGGCTACACCTTC; CDR3aa: CASSLGTGLYGYTF
d_gene: .; v_gene: TRBV19; j_gene: TRBJ2-7; CDR3nt: TGTGCCAGTAGTATCGGCACGGGGGAGCAGTACTTC; CDR3aa: CASSIGTGEQYF
d_gene: TRBD1; v_gene: TRBV19; j_gene: TRBJ1-1; CDR3nt: TGTGCCAGTAGTCCACAGGGGGCCGGCACTGAAGCTTTCTTT; CDR3aa: CASSPQGAGTEAFF
d_gene: TRBD2; v_gene: TRBV30; j_gene: TRBJ2-5; CDR3nt: TGTGCCTGGAGTGTACGGCGAGCGGGGGTCCAAGAGACCCAGTACTTC; CDR3aa: CAWSVRRAGVQETQYF
d_gene: .; v_gene: TRBV7-5; j_gene: TRBJ2-3; CDR3nt: TGTGTCAGAAGCTGCGAGGTAACCGATACGCAGTATTTT; CDR3aa: CVRSCEVTDTQYF
d_gene: .; v_gene: TRBV5-4; j_gene: TRBJ1-1; CDR3nt: TGTGCCAGCAGCTTCCAGAACACTGAAGCTTTCTTT; CDR3aa: CASSFQNTEAFF
d_gene: .; v_gene: TRBV27; j_gene: TRBJ2-3; CDR3nt: TGTGCCAGCAGTTACAGGTTTCCTAGCACAGATACGCAGTATTTT; CDR3aa: CASSYRFPSTDTQYF
d_gene: .; v_gene: TRBV4-3; j_gene: TRBJ1-1; CDR3nt: TGCGCCAGCAGCCAAGATGGGCTCACTGAAGCTTTCTTT; CDR3aa: CASSQDGLTEAFF
d_gene: .; v_gene: TRBV5-1; j_gene: TRBJ1-4; CDR3nt: TGCGCCAGCAGCTCTTGGGGAGGGTCCACTAATGAAAAACTGTTTTTT; CDR3aa: CASSSWGGSTNEKLFF
d_gene: .; v_gene: TRBV9; j_gene: TRBJ2-1; CDR3nt: TGTGCCAGCAGCACTGGGGGGACCAACATATACAATGAGCAGTTCTTC; CDR3aa: CASSTGGTNIYNEQFF
d_gene: .; v_gene: TRBV30; j_gene: TRBJ2-1; CDR3nt: TGTGCCTGGAGCTGGAGGGGATCGGGTGAGCAGTTCTTC; CDR3aa: CAWSWRGSGEQFF
d_gene: TRBD1; v_gene: TRBV7-2; j_gene: TRBJ2-5; CDR3nt: TGTGCCAGCAGCCCTGACAGGGGACAGACCCAGTACTTC; CDR3aa: CASSPDRGQTQYF
d_gene: .; v_gene: TRBV19; j_gene: TRBJ1-1; CDR3nt: TGTGCCAGTAGTATGGATCAGGGCAACACTGAAGCTTTCTTT; CDR3aa: CASSMDQGNTEAFF
d_gene: TRBD1; v_gene: TRBV4-1; j_gene: TRBJ1-2; CDR3nt: TGCGCCAGCAGCCGTAAATCGGTCCCGGGACAGGGCGTACTCTATGGCTACACCTTC; CDR3aa: CASSRKSVPGQGVLYGYTF
d_gene: .; v_gene: TRBV5-1; j_gene: TRBJ2-5; CDR3nt: TGCGCCAGCAGCTCATTTTCCGACAGACAAGAGACCCAGTACTTC; CDR3aa: CASSSFSDRQETQYF
d_gene: .; v_gene: TRBV30; j_gene: TRBJ1-5; CDR3nt: TGTGCCTGGAGTGCAGGGGCGACTAATCAGCCCCAGCATTTT; CDR3aa: CAWSAGATNQPQHF
d_gene: TRBD2; v_gene: TRBV5-4; j_gene: TRBJ2-5; CDR3nt: TGTGCCAGCAGCCTGACAGTAGGTGCGGGGGAAGAGACCCAGTACTTC; CDR3aa: CASSLTVGAGEETQYF
d_gene: .; v_gene: TRBV5-1; j_gene: TRBJ1-3; CDR3nt: TGCGCCAGCAGCTTCGACAGTGCATTTGGAAACACCATATATTTT; CDR3aa: CASSFDSAFGNTIYF
d_gene: .; v_gene: TRBV30; j_gene: TRBJ2-7; CDR3nt: TGTGCCCACCGGGACACCCAACGCTACGAGCAGTACTTC; CDR3aa: CAHRDTQRYEQYF